These 13 T cell receptor beta chains were sequenced from one sample in a study of human T cells and chemical hapten exposure. Regarding time point: pre-sensitization, week 0. The treatment denotes: therapeutic diphenylcyclopropenone sensitization with weekly scalp DPC. Using its own MiXCR run on the RACE reads, TCRdb lists one record per CDR3 protein. The sample shows 89,000 or so distinct CDR3 sequences, around 7.9% of them seen only once. Sequences were derived from whole blood, sampled in connection with sensitization to the hapten diphenylcyclopropenone (DPC). The receptor set was obtained from a man in his forties with alopecia areata. Some clones in this sample may be carry-over from other donors' samples.

A few counts support this clonotype. The rearrangement joins TRBV27 to TRBJ1-4; D not certain. Germline lookup yields CDR1 MNHEY and CDR2 SMNVEV (reference sequence). This CDR3 comprises 12 residues. The ends were cut back, 6 bases at V and 0 bases at J, with 2 bases in the middle. The DNA for the CDR3 is TGTGCCAGCAGGTCAACTAATGAAAAACTGTTTTTT. It codes for CASRSTNEKLFF.

The table lists this clonotype with many counts. The chain joins TRBV6-6 to TRBJ2-2; D not certain. This CDR3 is built from 15 residues. Trimming stripped 6 bases from V and 7 bases from J, with 18 bases between. CDR1 is MNHNY and CDR2 is SVGAGI in the germline V gene (reference sequence). The CDR3 region has the DNA TGTGCCAGCAGCCGGATTCTGTGGAGTGGCGGGGAGCTGTTTTTT. Protein: CASSRILWSGGELFF.

V usage is TRBV18 and J usage is TRBJ1-1; no firm D call. V was clipped by 1 base and J by 0 bases, with 6 bases between them. The CDR3 is made up of 14 amino acids. Germline CDR1 and CDR2: KGHSH and LQKENI. In nucleotides, the CDR3 is TGTGCCAGCTCACCACTGAGATTGAACACTGAAGCTTTCTTT. Translating it yields CASSPLRLNTEAFF. The full variable domain, with the rest looked up from reference TRBV18 and TRBJ1-1, is NAGVMQNPRHLVRRRGQEARLRCSPMKGHSHVYWYRQLPEEGLKFMVYLQKENIIDESGMPKERFSAEFPKEGPSILRIQQVVRGDSAAYFCASSPLRLNTEAFFGQGTRLTVV.

This clonotype has a count of ten or more. The chain joins TRBV7-3 to TRBJ2-1; TRBD1 aligns across 7 bases. The CDR3 contains 14 residues. From germline, CDR1 is SGHTA and CDR2 FQGTGA. V shed 5 bases, J shed 8 bases, and the junction held 9 bases outside the gene matches. The CDR3 loop is CASSRDRVGDEQFF. The CDR3 DNA reads TGTGCCAGCAGCCGCGACAGGGTCGGCGATGAGCAGTTCTTC.

This clonotype has only a few counts. The chain links TRBV29-1 to TRBJ2-5; a weak D match, TRBD2 (5 bases). The CDR3 sequence is 13 residues long. Trimming cost V 5 bases and J 2 bases, with 12 bases left between them. CDR1 is SQVTM and CDR2 is ANQGSEA in the germline V gene. The CDR3 DNA reads TGCAGCGTTTCCGTGGGAGCGCAAGAGACCCAGTACTTC. It specifies CSVSVGAQETQYF.

V gene TRBV6-2 or TRBV6-3 combines with J gene TRBJ1-2; D is unresolved. This CDR3 contains 14 residues. V lost 5 bases and J 8 bases, leaving 18 bases between the germline ends. Germline V lookup: CDR1 MNHEY, CDR2 SVGEGT. The CDR3 DNA follows: TGTGCCAGCAGTGAAGCGGGGTCTCTGGGAGGCTACACCTTC. This translates into CASSEAGSLGGYTF.

Ten or more counts support this clonotype. The V and J genes are TRBV12-3 or TRBV12-4 and TRBJ2-2; tentative D call: TRBD1 (6 bases). The CDR3 contains 14 residues. Trimming cost V 5 bases and J 4 bases, with 11 bases left between them. CDR3 sequence: CASSPGQRTGELFF. CDR3 bases: TGTGCCAGCAGTCCTGGACAGCGCACCGGGGAGCTGTTTTTT.

V and J are TRBV6-6 and TRBJ2-1; possible D gene TRBD1, 6 bases. Trimming removed 7 bases from V and 5 bases from J, with 9 bases in between. CDR1 MNHNY and CDR2 SVGAGI come from the germline V gene (reference sequence). The CDR3 has 12 residues. The CDR3 loop is CASTRDNNEQFF. The DNA of the CDR3 is TGTGCCAGCACCCGGGACAACAATGAGCAGTTCTTC.

The V gene is TRBV4-3, the J gene TRBJ2-1, with D hard to call. Germline assignment: CDR1 LGHNA and CDR2 YSLEER. Trimming took 0 bases from V and 2 from J, leaving 14 bases between them. The CDR3 has 17 amino acids. The CDR3 coding sequence is TGCGCCAGCAGCCAAGATCTCGGCAACCCCACCTACAATGAGCAGTTCTTC. It is translated as CASSQDLGNPTYNEQFF.

V and J are TRBV13 and TRBJ2-1; TRBD2 agrees at 10 bases. Germline V lookup: CDR1 PRHDT, CDR2 FYEKMQ (reference sequence). The trim removed 0 bases at V and 10 bases at J, leaving 9 bases unmatched. This CDR3 has 16 residues. The CDR3 DNA is TGTGCCAGCAGCTTAGGGGCTAGCGGGAGCCTTGGAGAGCAGTTCTTC. Translation: CASSLGASGSLGEQFF. Looking up the rest from reference TRBV13 and TRBJ2-1 gives the full variable domain: AAGVIQSPRHLIKEKRETATLKCYPIPRHDTVYWYQQGPGQDPQFLISFYEKMQSDKGSIPDRFSAQQFSDYHSELNMSSLELGDSALYFCASSLGASGSLGEQFFGPGTRLTVL.

This chain links TRBV30 with TRBJ1-3; a weak D match, TRBD1 (6 bases). Per the germline V gene, CDR1 is GTSNPN and CDR2 is SVGIG (reference sequence). The CDR3 extends over 14 amino acids. V lost 4 bases, J lost 0 bases, and 10 bases lay in between. CDR3 amino acids: CAWNRAHSGNTIYF. In DNA, the CDR3 is TGTGCCTGGAACAGGGCTCACTCTGGAAACACCATATATTTT.

The table lists this clonotype with a few counts. The gene calls are TRBV14 and TRBJ2-3; maybe TRBD2 (5 bases). From germline, CDR1 is SGHDN and CDR2 FVKESK. This CDR3 has 16 residues. With 0 bases removed from V and 2 bases from J, the gap between germline ends came to 12 bases. The CDR3 reads CASSQDWRAPTDTQYF. The CDR3 nucleotides are TGTGCCAGCAGCCAAGATTGGCGGGCCCCCACAGATACGCAGTATTTT.

This clonotype was counted a few times. J is TRBJ2-6 and V is TRBV28, with D unclear. This CDR3 is built from 14 residues. The V end was cut by 6 bases, the J end by 0 bases, with 6 bases between. Germline loops: CDR1 MDHEN, CDR2 SYDVKM. The CDR3 DNA sequence: TGTGCCAGCAGGAGTCCCTCTGGGGCCAACGTCCTGACTTTC. Protein sequence: CASRSPSGANVLTF. The full variable domain, its missing parts supplied by reference TRBV28 and TRBJ2-6, is DVKVTQSSRYLVKRTGEKVFLECVQDMDHENMFWYRQDPGLGLRLIYFSYDVKMKEKGDIPEGYSVSREKKERFSLILESASTNQTSMYLCASRSPSGANVLTFGAGSRLTVL.